This T cell receptor beta chain appears in the sequencing data of a study of T cell responses to AZD1222 COVID-19 vaccine (dated by TCRdb to about 2021). Notes on the research overall: TCR sequencing covered over 230 trial participants: 200 to 220 given two doses of AZD1222 and approximately 26 given two doses of MenACWY control vaccine. Trial participants were enrolled into age subgroups of 18-55, 56-69 and 70-plus years, which contained approximately 150, 30 and 60 TCR-sequenced participants, respectively. Overall results and qualifications from the work: Conclusions about previously exposed vaccinees are limited because only five or six AZD1222 recipients were SARS-CoV-2 seropositive at baseline. Epitopes outside the regions mutated in the B.1.351 and B.1.1.7 variants were reportedly recognized by nearly half of the unique spike-specific TCRs. Most participants were white British and females outnumbered males, and the authors suggested that clonal diversity may have been underestimated. Because no day 14 peak-response samples were available, the repertoires could be characterized only after the peak T cell response. Vaccine-associated CD4 TCRs spanned the whole spike protein, with dominant responses in regions 160-218 and 743-854. After two AZD1222 doses, both the breadth and the depth of spike-specific TCRs were significantly higher than at day 0 and than in MenACWY recipients. The 56-69-year group was small, and its depth increase did not reach significance, likely because of low power.

There are 15 amino acids in the CDR3, from cysteine to phenylalanine inclusive. CDR3 DNA only is kept here, 45 bases in frame from base 1. Based on the germline V gene, the CDR1 and CDR2 sequences are MNHEY and SVGEGT. Trimming removed 6 bases from V and 5 bases from J; the gene matches leave 9 bases unexplained. The CDR3 regions of human TCRbeta chains were subjected to immunosequencing. The authors processed their data as follows. TCRs in the repertoires were matched against a reference library of SARS-CoV-2-specific TCRs that had been generated with the MIRA antigen-specificity platform. Breadth was defined as the fraction of unique TCRs that were SARS-CoV-2-associated, and depth was defined as the fraction of total T cells that were SARS-CoV-2-associated. Using the MIRA data, each spike-specific TCR was assigned both to the spike region to which the TCR was reactive and to a CD4 or CD8 class. Log10-transformed breadth and depth values were compared by one-way ANOVA with Sidak's multiple comparisons tests. Not all clones reach the TCRdb copy of this immuneACCESS table, which keeps in-frame sequences only. Checked studies attribute under half of the gap to unresolved V genes and leave the rest unexplained. The V and J calls and clone size come from that table; D and trimming were worked out from the DNA. In all, the sample holds roughly 80,000 clones, and less than 95% of those were seen once. 3.3% of the sample goes to the ten largest clones.

This clone was counted a few times. Its antigen is still unknown. No much larger clonotype is one base removed from it; base qualities were not supplied. The time point label, as the study defines it: about 28 days (+/-7) after the second vaccine dose. AZD1222 recipients with second doses at about 4 weeks or about 12 weeks were pooled, because spike-specific TCR depth and breadth did not differ between schedules. Samples from vaccinated people were obtained from the UK trials COV001 and COV002, which included a single-blind randomized controlled phase 2/3 trial of AZD1222 (ChAdOx1 nCoV-19) in healthy adults. For TCRbeta chain sequencing, PBMC samples were collected from trial participants at day 0 and at day 28 after the second dose.

The clonotype was recovered from an adult who received the AZD1222 COVID-19 vaccine. Specimen: peripheral blood, collected 28 days after the second AZD1222 dose. The sequence links TRBV6-2 or TRBV6-3 to TRBJ1-2, and 10 bases in between align with TRBD1. The CDR3 reads CASSTRGTGDYGYTF. In nucleotide form, the sequence is TGTGCCAGCAGCACGCGCGGGACAGGGGATTATGGCTACACCTTC.